This TCR beta chain was found in a study of blood T cell repertoires in COVID-19. The germline V gene has CDR1 MNHEY and CDR2 SVGAGI. The germline V and J ends were trimmed by 7 bases and 0 bases, with 7 bases remaining between them. The CDR3 consists of 12 residues. The data were produced by immunoSEQ multiplex PCR, yet TCRdb's version contains in-frame clones alone and is incomplete. This sample has 25,000 to 35,000 clones, with 80% to 90% found just once. The sample taken for sequencing was peripheral blood. The rearrangement uses TRBV6-5 and TRBJ2-7, with D unclear. This clonotype was sampled from a human donor with active COVID-19. The donor label of this sample is uncertain. CDR3 sequence: CASKRSSYEQYF. The CDR3 bases are TGTGCCAGCAAGAGGAGCTCCTACGAGCAGTACTTC.